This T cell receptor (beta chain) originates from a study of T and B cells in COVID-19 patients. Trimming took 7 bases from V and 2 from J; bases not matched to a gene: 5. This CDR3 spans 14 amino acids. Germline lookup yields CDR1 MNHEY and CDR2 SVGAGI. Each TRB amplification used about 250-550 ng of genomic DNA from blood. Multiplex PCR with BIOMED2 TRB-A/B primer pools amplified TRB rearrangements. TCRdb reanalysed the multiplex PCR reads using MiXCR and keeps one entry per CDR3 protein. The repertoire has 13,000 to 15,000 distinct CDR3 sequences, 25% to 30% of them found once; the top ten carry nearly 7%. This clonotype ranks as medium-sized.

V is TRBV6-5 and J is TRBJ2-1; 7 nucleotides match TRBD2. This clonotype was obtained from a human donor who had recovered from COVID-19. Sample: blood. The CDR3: CASTVGGTYNEQFF. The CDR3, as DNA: TGTGCCAGCACCGTGGGGGGGACCTACAATGAGCAGTTCTTC.